This TCR beta chain derives from a study of blood T cells in healthy people across ages. The V gene's germline CDR1 is DFQATT and CDR2 SNEGSKA (reference sequence). Germline trimming cut 6 bases from V and 3 bases from J; bases unmatched to any gene: 8. The CDR3 runs 14 residues. A second PCR of about 7 to 12 cycles used a sample-barcoded 5' primer and a J-beta primer mix. Every cDNA molecule bore a tag from a template-switch adaptor containing 12 random nucleotides. TCRdb reprocessed the 5' RACE reads via MiXCR and lists one record per CDR3 protein. The sample lists some 920,000 distinct CDR3 sequences, just over 50% occurring once. Each donor gave 9 to 10 milliliters of peripheral blood. Total RNA was extracted at no less than 5.5 micrograms per sample. The table lists this clonotype with a few counts.

This TCR derives from a woman aged 55-70 years in good health. Input material: blood. The rearrangement joins TRBV20-1 to TRBJ2-7, with 10 positions matching TRBD2. CDR3 in amino acids: CSAHGTSGNYEQYF. The CDR3 coding sequence is TGCAGTGCCCACGGAACTAGCGGGAACTACGAGCAGTACTTC.